The source of this T cell receptor beta chain is a study of T-cell reconstitution after alpha-beta-depleted transplantation in children. Study conclusions and caveats: It was surviving recipient T cells and thymic progenitors that gave some patients high TCRbeta diversity at day 60. T-cell counts and diversity at one year following transplant were attributed mainly to newly produced T cells. Reportedly, only several hundred clones from non-depleted graft cells drove alpha-beta T-cell counts at about two months.

The trim removed 6 bases at V and 7 bases at J, leaving 8 bases unmatched. Per germline, CDR1 MNHNS and CDR2 SASEGT. CDR3 length equals 15 residues. The library targeted TCRbeta and was prepared with unique molecular identifiers. TCRdb used MiXCR to reprocess the PCR reads, holding one entry per CDR3 protein. The sample shows a few hundred thousand distinct CDR3 sequences, under 14% of them seen only once. This clonotype was seen many times. The antigen remains unidentified. The chain carries TRBV6-1 and TRBJ2-2, with 10 bases lining up with TRBD2. This specimen consisted of peripheral blood, obtained 180 days after TCRalphabeta/CD19-depleted stem cell transplant. The origin of this receptor is a male patient aged 2 to 10 who had a stem cell transplant for chronic granulomatous disease, so the T cells may come from the graft donor. The chain's CDR3 is CASRVLAGAIGELFF. The CDR3 region has the DNA TGTGCCAGCAGAGTGCTAGCGGGAGCGATCGGGGAGCTGTTTTTT.